This TCR beta chain was identified in a study of PD-L1 blockade in urothelial cancer. Overall study context: Atezolizumab, begun by patients in about 2014, was given at 1,200 mg intravenously every 3 weeks. About 90% of the roughly 29 patients were males with bladder-origin urothelial cancer. Analyses used blood from 3 weeks (second dose) and 6 weeks after treatment start.

Method: immunoSEQ multiplex PCR; TCRdb's copy keeps in-frame clones and lacks some. This table holds about 48,000 clones, roughly 80% found once. The germline V gene encodes CDR1 SEHNR and CDR2 FQNEAQ (reference sequence). V was clipped by 0 bases and J by 7 bases, with 15 bases between them. The CDR3 covers 15 residues. As to time point: peripheral blood 6 weeks after treatment start. Patients' cancers were locally advanced or metastatic urothelial carcinomas. This receptor was identified in a man between 65 and 85 years old with urothelial cancer. The V gene is TRBV7-9, the J gene TRBJ1-1; D ambiguous. This specimen consisted of PBMCs, obtained around atezolizumab (anti-PD-L1) treatment. The CDR3 region has the DNA TGTGCCAGCAGCTTAGCGGGCCGGGGTGTCGATGAAGCTTTCTTT. Its protein product is CASSLAGRGVDEAFF.